A single sample gave rise to the 27 T cell receptor beta chains below, sequenced in a study of T cell repertoires in cytomegalovirus infection. Their target antigens are unknown. TCRdb fed the reads into MiXCR, producing one record per CDR3 protein. The sample consists of about 220,000 distinct CDR3 sequences, 38% of them appearing once. The sample was CD8+ T cells from cultured PBMCs, taken from culture after CMV antigen stimulation. Receptors were obtained from a human donor in good health (CMV status not recorded). Some clones in this sample may be carry-over from other donors' samples.

This clonotype showed up just a few times. The chain has TRBV12-3 or TRBV12-4 and TRBJ2-2; D is ambiguous. The CDR3 has 14 residues. V lost 1 base and J 2 bases, leaving 5 bases between the germline ends. CDR3 sequence: CASSLGVNTGELFF. Written as DNA, the CDR3 is TGTGCCAGCAGTTTAGGAGTTAACACCGGGGAGCTGTTTTTT.

The chain employs TRBV11-3 and TRBJ2-2; D remains ambiguous. The CDR3 loop spans 11 amino acids. The ends were cut back, 9 bases at V and 6 bases at J, with 8 bases in the middle. CDR1 and CDR2 from the germline V gene are SGHNT and YENEEA. In nucleotides, the CDR3 is TGTGCCAGTAGTCGATCCGGGGAGCTGTTTTTT. Residues: CASSRSGELFF.

This clonotype appeared a few times. This rearrangement joins TRBV6-5 to TRBJ2-3, with 8 positions matching TRBD1. There are 15 residues in the CDR3. The germline V gene encodes CDR1 MNHEY and CDR2 SVGAGI. The junction had 4 bases not matched to a gene; V was cut back by 1 base and J by 4 bases. This CDR3 is CASSYWAGGADTQYF. The CDR3 region has the DNA TGTGCCAGCAGTTACTGGGCAGGGGGCGCAGATACGCAGTATTTT.

The V call is TRBV6-5, the J call TRBJ2-5; the D gene is possibly TRBD1 (6 bases). V was shortened by 2 bases and J by 3 bases, with 7 bases between the two germline ends. Germline CDR1 and CDR2: MNHEY and SVGAGI. The CDR3 spans 13 residues. The CDR3 coding sequence is TGTGCCAGCAGTTACGGACAGAAAGAGACCCAGTACTTC. It is translated as CASSYGQKETQYF.

This clonotype turned up a few times. This chain connects TRBV27 to TRBJ2-7, with 10 positions matching TRBD2. CDR1 is MNHEY, CDR2 SMNVEV, per germline (reference sequence). The CDR3 has 18 residues. The ends lost 1 base at V and 6 bases at J; junction bases unmatched: 15. The CDR3 coding sequence is TGTGCCAGCAGTTTATTTGGGAATCGGCTAGCGGGAGTCCCCGAGCAGTACTTC. Translating gives CASSLFGNRLAGVPEQYF.

J is TRBJ1-6 and V is TRBV5-1; 8 bases are a match to TRBD1. Germline trimming cut 4 bases from V and 10 bases from J; bases unmatched to any gene: 13. CDR1 is SGHRS and CDR2 is YFSETQ in the germline V gene. The CDR3 is 16 amino acids. The CDR3 nucleotides read TGCGCCAGCAGCCCCTACACGGGACAGGAGGAATCACCCCTCCACTTT. It yields the protein CASSPYTGQEESPLHF.

The V gene is TRBV3-1, the J gene TRBJ2-1; D is undetermined. The germline V and J ends were trimmed by 5 bases and 15 bases, with 26 bases remaining between them. Germline values: CDR1 LGHDT, CDR2 YNNKEL (reference sequence). The length of the CDR3 is 15 residues. CDR3 in amino acids: CASSYPGPQPNETFF. CDR3 DNA: TGTGCCAGCAGCTACCCGGGTCCCCAACCAAATGAGACGTTCTTC.

V gene TRBV6-4 combines with J gene TRBJ2-3, with 8 bases identical to TRBD1. V lost 0 bases to trimming and J lost 5 bases; unmatched junction nucleotides: 1. The CDR3 consists of 14 residues. Germline CDR1 MRHNA, CDR2 SNTAGT. Here the CDR3 DNA reads TGTGCCAGCAGTGACTCGACAGGGGAAGATACGCAGTATTTT. This sequence encodes CASSDSTGEDTQYF.

The V call is TRBV7-4, the J call TRBJ2-5, with D perhaps being TRBD1 or TRBD2 (5 bases each). Germline assignment: CDR1 SGHVT and CDR2 SQSDAQ. Trimming cost V 6 bases and J 2 bases, with 16 bases left between them. CDR3 length: 15 amino acids. In DNA form, the CDR3 reads TGTGCCAGCAGACCGTCGGGGCCAAATCAAGAGACCCAGTACTTC. Residues: CASRPSGPNQETQYF.

DNA of the CDR3: TGTGCCAGCAGCTTATCAGGGGTGAATGGCTACACCTTC. Protein: CASSLSGVNGYTF. The rearrangement joins TRBV7-9 to TRBJ1-2; D might be TRBD1 (6 bases). The CDR3 is made up of 13 amino acids. Trimming left V 2 bases short and J 6 bases short, with 10 bases between. Germline CDR1 is SEHNR and CDR2 is FQNEAQ (reference sequence).

This clonotype appeared many times. The genes are TRBV7-2 and TRBJ2-1; 12 bases match TRBD2. Trimming at V came to 5 bases and at J to 7 bases, leaving 6 bases not matched to a gene. The CDR3 has 15 amino acids. CDR1 SGHTA and CDR2 FQGNSA come from the germline V gene. This CDR3 is CASSPPSGRENEQFF. The CDR3 DNA follows: TGTGCCAGCAGCCCTCCTAGCGGGAGGGAAAATGAGCAGTTCTTC.

The rearrangement uses TRBV6-6 and TRBJ2-1; 11 bases line up with TRBD1. With 8 bases clipped from V and 7 bases from J, the junction kept 1 base outside the gene matches. Germline V gene lookup returns CDR1 MNHNY and CDR2 SVGAGI (reference sequence). There are 12 residues in the CDR3. The CDR3 bases are TGTGCCAGCGGGACAGGGGGGAATGAGCAGTTCTTC. It specifies CASGTGGNEQFF.

This clonotype was picked up a small number of times. V usage is TRBV7-3 and J usage is TRBJ2-1, with TRBD2 matching over 10 bases. The CDR3 covers 15 residues. The ends lost 2 bases at V and 7 bases at J; junction bases unmatched: 5. Germline V gene lookup returns CDR1 SGHTA and CDR2 FQGTGA. In DNA, the CDR3 is TGTGCCAGCAGCTTATCCAGCGGGAGGGGGAATGAGCAGTTCTTC. Translation gives CASSLSSGRGNEQFF. The variable domain in full, with the rest retrieved from reference TRBV7-3 and TRBJ2-1, is GAGVSQTPSNKVTEKGKYVELRCDPISGHTALYWYRQSLGQGPEFLIYFQGTGAADDSGLPNDRFFAVRPEGSVSTLKIQRTERGDSAVYLCASSLSSGRGNEQFFGPGTRLTVL.

This chain uses TRBV29-1 with TRBJ2-7; TRBD1 or TRBD2 may be the D gene (6 bases each). The CDR3 is 16 amino acids. Trimming left V 5 bases short and J 4 bases short, with 24 bases between. The germline CDR1 and CDR2 sequences are SQVTM and ANQGSEA. The CDR3 here is CSVRVREDRPIYEQYF. In nucleotides, the CDR3 is TGCAGCGTTAGAGTAAGGGAGGACAGACCTATTTACGAGCAGTACTTC.

In nucleotides, the CDR3 is TGTGCCAGCAGCCGTGGGGGGAACAATGAGCAGTTCTTC. It encodes CASSRGGNNEQFF. This chain connects TRBV6-5 to TRBJ2-1; tentatively, D is TRBD2 (6 bases). The CDR3 length is 13 residues. The V end lost 6 bases, the J end lost 5 bases, and 11 bases lay between the germline ends. CDR1 and CDR2 (germline): MNHEY, SVGAGI.

The V and J genes are TRBV28 and TRBJ2-7, with 9 bases matching TRBD1. This CDR3 region has 14 residues. After removal of 2 bases from V and 5 bases from J, the junction contained 4 bases not matched to a gene. In germline, CDR1 is MDHEN, CDR2 SYDVKM. CDR3 nucleotides: TGTGCCAGCAGTTTACCCGGGACAGGGCACGAGCAGTACTTC. Amino acids: CASSLPGTGHEQYF.

This clonotype appeared a few times. The chain joins TRBV3-1 to TRBJ1-1, with TRBD1 matching over 8 bases. The length of the CDR3 is 15 residues. With V trimmed by 4 bases and J by 6 bases, 10 bases remained unmatched. CDR1 LGHDT and CDR2 YNNKEL come from the germline V gene (reference sequence). The CDR3 loop is CASSPRTGSAAEAFF. The CDR3 nucleotides are TGTGCCAGCAGCCCCCGGACAGGGAGCGCGGCTGAAGCTTTCTTT.

This clonotype showed up just a few times. This chain connects TRBV6-1 to TRBJ2-7, with a possible D match to TRBD2 (5 bases). Germline V lookup: CDR1 MNHNS, CDR2 SASEGT. This CDR3 comprises 15 residues. The germline V and J ends were trimmed by 1 base and 2 bases, with 12 bases remaining between them. The chain's CDR3 is CASSEELASPYEQYF. In DNA form, the CDR3 reads TGTGCCAGCAGTGAAGAATTAGCTAGCCCCTACGAGCAGTACTTC.

The chain carries TRBV15 and TRBJ1-4; D is ambiguous. The CDR3 covers 15 residues. The V end lost 4 bases, the J end lost 3 bases, and 12 bases lay between the germline ends. CDR1 is LNHNV and CDR2 is YYDKDF in the germline V gene (reference sequence). The CDR3 DNA sequence: TGTGCCACCAGCACCCAAACCAAATCTAATGAAAAACTGTTTTTT. It yields the protein CATSTQTKSNEKLFF.

This clonotype was detected only a few times. The chain is built from TRBV12-3 or TRBV12-4 and TRBJ1-1; 10 positions agree with TRBD1. The CDR3 runs 14 residues. J was trimmed by 4 bases and V by 4 bases; bases with no gene match: 3. The CDR3, as DNA: TGTGCCAGCAGTTCGACAGGGGGCGGCACTGAAGCTTTCTTT. Its translation is CASSSTGGGTEAFF.

With regard to this clonotype: The final CDR3 position lacks the conserved phenylalanine or tryptophan, pointing to a likely read error. This chain links TRBV7-2 with TRBJ1-2; 7 positions agree with TRBD1. The V gene's germline CDR1 is SGHTA and CDR2 FQGNSA. The length of the CDR3 is 19 residues. V shed 1 base and J 7 bases; nucleotides not matched to a gene: 21. In DNA form, the CDR3 reads TGTGCCAGCAGCTTAGGGTACGTCACTCCGACAGGGTTTGGTAGTGGCTACACCTTA. The encoded protein is CASSLGYVTPTGFGSGYTL.

This chain connects TRBV9 to TRBJ1-1, with a possible D match to TRBD1 (5 bases). Germline CDR1 is SGDLS and CDR2 is YYNGEE. There are 14 residues in the CDR3. Trimming pared 2 bases from V and 0 bases from J, leaving 8 bases between. The CDR3 reads CASSVRGVNTEAFF. CDR3 coding DNA: TGTGCCAGCAGCGTTCGAGGGGTGAACACTGAAGCTTTCTTT.

This clonotype has more than one count but fewer than ten. V is TRBV6-1 and J is TRBJ2-7; maybe TRBD2 (6 bases). V was shortened by 3 bases and J by 2 bases, with 8 bases between the two germline ends. The germline gives CDR1 MNHNS, CDR2 SASEGT. This CDR3 is built from 13 residues. CDR3 nucleotide sequence: TGTGCCAGCAGTGAGGGGACTCCCTACGAGCAGTACTTC. Translating gives CASSEGTPYEQYF.

This clonotype was detected only a few times. This chain connects TRBV7-3 to TRBJ2-1; a possible D gene is TRBD2 (5 bases). This CDR3 region has 17 residues. V was cut by 5 bases and J by 3 bases, with 20 bases left in between. Germline assignment: CDR1 SGHTA and CDR2 FQGTGA. CDR3 residues: CASSPEPGVQIYNEQFF. For the CDR3, the DNA is TGTGCCAGCAGCCCGGAACCCGGGGTCCAAATCTACAATGAGCAGTTCTTC. Full variable domain (remainder filled in from reference TRBV7-3 and TRBJ2-1): GAGVSQTPSNKVTEKGKYVELRCDPISGHTALYWYRQSLGQGPEFLIYFQGTGAADDSGLPNDRFFAVRPEGSVSTLKIQRTERGDSAVYLCASSPEPGVQIYNEQFFGPGTRLTVL.

This clonotype has a count of ten or more. In nucleotides, the CDR3 is TGCAGCGTTTTAGCGGTGGGGAGAGAATCGGAACAGTACTTC. Protein: CSVLAVGRESEQYF. The chain uses TRBV29-1 and TRBJ2-7, with D tentatively TRBD2 (6 bases). In germline, CDR1 is SQVTM, CDR2 ANQGSEA. V lost 5 bases and J lost 10, with 24 bases in between. The CDR3 length is 14 residues.

The chain joins TRBV11-2 to TRBJ2-7, with TRBD1 matching over 7 bases. This CDR3 is 14 amino acids long. Trimming removed 3 bases from V and 0 bases from J; junction bases left unmatched: 2. Germline V gene lookup returns CDR1 SGHAT and CDR2 FQNNGV. CDR3 nucleotides: TGTGCCAGCAGCTTCCAGGGGGTCTCCTACGAGCAGTACTTC. Amino acid sequence: CASSFQGVSYEQYF.

This clonotype has only one observation. The chain uses TRBV7-4 and TRBJ2-1, with 8 bases matching TRBD2. The CDR3 sequence is 13 residues long. The junction had 10 bases not matched to a gene; V was cut back by 11 bases and J by 7 bases. Germline CDR1 reads SGHVT; CDR2 reads SQSDAQ. DNA for the CDR3: TGTGCCTCAAGCGGGAGAGGGGGGAATGAGCAGTTCTTC. Its translation: CASSGRGGNEQFF.